This T cell receptor (beta chain) was captured in a study of T cells after yellow fever vaccination. Study as a whole: SMART-Seq v4 Ultra Low Input handled preparation of low-cell-number fractions.

A remark on this clonotype: Its antigen remains unknown.

Overall study findings and caveats: Peak timing came faster in the weaker secondary response, day 5 versus 15. At 95% to 96% for CD4 and 75% to 90% for CD8, most primary-vaccination clones showed up again after the booster.

TCRdb re-called the 5' RACE reads with MiXCR, one entry per CDR3 protein. The sample has a few hundred thousand distinct CDR3 sequences, less than 20% seen once. CDR3 length equals 13 residues. V shed 5 bases and J 2 bases; nucleotides not matched to a gene: 5. CDR1 and CDR2 (germline): DFQATT, SNEGSKA (reference sequence). The sample here was PBMCs, taken less than 6 days after the first yellow fever vaccination. This TCR derives from a young man who received the YFV17D yellow fever vaccine. The rearrangement joins TRBV20-1 to TRBJ1-2; 7 positions agree with TRBD1. The CDR3 DNA reads as TGCAGTGCTTGGGACAGTCGAAACTATGGCTACACCTTC. This gives the protein CSAWDSRNYGYTF.